The source of this T cell receptor beta chain is a study of T cell repertoires in cytomegalovirus infection. Overall study: In public TCR beta signatures, there were indications of both CMV infection and matching HLA type.

This clonotype was counted many times. Trimming took off 5 bases at V and 2 bases at J, with 10 bases between the two ends. Germline V CDR1 and CDR2: MNHEY, SVGEGT. CDR3 length: 14 residues. Each CDR3 protein is one row after TCRdb ran MiXCR on the reads. Among around 290,000 distinct CDR3 sequences listed, under 30% were seen once. The sample taken for sequencing was PBMCs. This TCR derives from a human donor in good health (CMV status not recorded). Some clones in this sample may be carry-over from other donors' samples. The chain recombines TRBV6-2 or TRBV6-3 with TRBJ1-5; D remains unclear. The CDR3 is CASSSWDGNQPQHF. As DNA, the CDR3 is TGTGCCAGCAGTAGTTGGGATGGCAATCAGCCCCAGCATTTT.